The clone carrying this TCR beta chain was counted once. This entry belongs to a study of blood T cell repertoires in COVID-19. TCRdb's copy holds only in-frame clones and misses some; the assay was immunoSEQ multiplex PCR. Here the sample spans approximately 92,000 clones, around four fifths being singletons. The CDR3 sequence is 15 residues long. The J segment lost 4 bases and the V segment lost 5 bases, leaving 6 bases of the junction unmatched. Germline CDR1 and CDR2: LGHDT and YNNKEL (reference sequence). The clonotype originates from a man aged 50 to 59 with acute or convalescent COVID-19. What was sequenced was peripheral blood. The chain combines TRBV3-1 (or the pseudogene TRBV3-2) with TRBJ1-4; the match to TRBD1 covers 8 bases. Here the CDR3 DNA reads TGTGCCAGCAGCATCGGACAGGGACGTAATGAAAAACTGTTTTTT. It codes for CASSIGQGRNEKLFF.